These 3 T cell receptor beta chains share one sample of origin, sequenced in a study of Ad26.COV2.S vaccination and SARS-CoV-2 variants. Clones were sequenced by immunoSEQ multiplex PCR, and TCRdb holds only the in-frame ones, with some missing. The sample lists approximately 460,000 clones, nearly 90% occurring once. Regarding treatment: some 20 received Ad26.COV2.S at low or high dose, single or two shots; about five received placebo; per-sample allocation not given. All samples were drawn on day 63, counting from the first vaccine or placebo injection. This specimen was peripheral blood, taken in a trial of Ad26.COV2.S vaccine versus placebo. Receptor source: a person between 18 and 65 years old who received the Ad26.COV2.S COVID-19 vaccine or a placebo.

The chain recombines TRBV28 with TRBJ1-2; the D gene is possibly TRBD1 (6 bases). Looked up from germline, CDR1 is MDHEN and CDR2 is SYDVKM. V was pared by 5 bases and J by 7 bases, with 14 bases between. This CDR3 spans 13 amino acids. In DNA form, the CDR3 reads TGTGCCAGCAGTATGACGGACAGAAGTGGCTACACCTTC. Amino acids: CASSMTDRSGYTF.

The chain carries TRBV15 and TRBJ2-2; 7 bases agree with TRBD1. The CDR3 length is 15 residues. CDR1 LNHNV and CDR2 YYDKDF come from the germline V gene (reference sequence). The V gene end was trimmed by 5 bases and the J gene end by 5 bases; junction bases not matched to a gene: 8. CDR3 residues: CATSLQTGKTGELFF. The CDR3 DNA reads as TGTGCCACCAGCTTGCAGACAGGGAAAACCGGGGAGCTGTTTTTT. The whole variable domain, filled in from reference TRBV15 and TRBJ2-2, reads DAMVIQNPRYQVTQFGKPVTLSCSQTLNHNVMYWYQQKSSQAPKLLFHYYDKDFNNEADTPDNFQSRRPNTSFCFLDIRSPGLGDTAMYLCATSLQTGKTGELFFGEGSRLTVL.

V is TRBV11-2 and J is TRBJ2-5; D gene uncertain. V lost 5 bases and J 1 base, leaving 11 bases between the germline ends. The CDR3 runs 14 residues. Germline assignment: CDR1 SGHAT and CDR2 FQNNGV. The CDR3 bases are TGTGCCAGCAGCCCCCAAACGGTCCAAGAGACCCAGTACTTC. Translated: CASSPQTVQETQYF.